What follows are 16 T cell receptor beta chains derived from one specimen sequenced in a study of metastatic and nonmetastatic thyroid tumors. TCRdb reprocessed the PCR reads via MiXCR. The top ten hold roughly 9.1% of the sample, which has about 82,000 clones, roughly an eighth seen once. Patients underwent thyroid surgery, and none had received any treatment before it. The sequenced sample consisted of tumor tissue. Receptor source: a female donor with papillary thyroid cancer or a benign thyroid nodule (not recorded which). Some clones in this sample may be carry-over from other donors' samples.

This clone was seen ten or more times. The chain combines TRBV4-1 with TRBJ1-2, with a tentative D call TRBD1 (5 bases). CDR3 length: 14 residues. In germline, CDR1 is MGHRA, CDR2 YSYEKL. The V and J ends lost 1 base and 7 bases respectively, with 13 bases between them. The DNA of the CDR3 is TGCGCCAGCAGCCAAGCTCAGGGACCTTTTGGCTACACCTTC. Protein product: CASSQAQGPFGYTF.

This clone was recorded many times. CDR3 bases: TGCGCCAGCAGCTCTGAACAGGGGATCGGAGCTTTCTTT. Its protein is CASSSEQGIGAFF. The chain carries TRBV5-1 and TRBJ1-1, with 7 bases aligning to TRBD1. With V trimmed by 3 bases and J by 10 bases, 9 bases remained unmatched. Germline V gene lookup returns CDR1 SGHRS and CDR2 YFSETQ. This CDR3 is built from 13 residues.

This clone was found many times. This chain links TRBV5-1 with TRBJ2-5; the D call may be TRBD1 or TRBD2 (5 bases each). Germline CDR1 reads SGHRS; CDR2 reads YFSETQ. The CDR3 sequence is 16 residues long. The germline V and J ends were trimmed by 0 bases and 7 bases, with 19 bases remaining between them. This chain's CDR3 is CASSLESGTAGGTQYF. For the CDR3, the DNA is TGCGCCAGCAGCTTGGAATCAGGGACGGCCGGTGGGACCCAGTACTTC.

This chain connects TRBV12-3 or TRBV12-4 to TRBJ1-4; 8 nucleotides agree with TRBD1. The CDR3 runs to 15 residues. The trim removed 9 bases at V and 8 bases at J, leaving 14 bases unmatched. The CDR3 protein is CARRQAGTGKEKLFF. The CDR3 DNA reads as TGTGCCAGAAGACAGGCCGGGACAGGCAAAGAAAAACTGTTTTTT.

V gene TRBV28 combines with J gene TRBJ1-5; TRBD1 aligns across 9 bases. V lost 6 bases, J lost 4 bases, and 10 bases stayed unmatched. CDR1 is MDHEN, CDR2 SYDVKM, per germline. The CDR3 is 16 residues long. The CDR3 loop is CASRLVSGTGNQPQHF. DNA of the CDR3: TGTGCCAGCAGACTCGTTTCCGGGACAGGGAATCAGCCCCAGCATTTT.

This clone has at least ten counts. The J gene is TRBJ2-1, the V gene TRBV29-1; possible D gene TRBD2, 5 bases. Germline-derived CDR1 and CDR2 are SQVTM and ANQGSEA. V was trimmed by 4 bases and J by 7 bases, leaving 17 bases between them. The length of the CDR3 is 14 residues. The CDR3 here is CSVARGYALNEQFF. Written as DNA, the CDR3 is TGCAGCGTTGCACGCGGGTACGCTTTAAATGAGCAGTTCTTC.

This clone was seen ten or more times. The rearrangement joins TRBV6-2 or TRBV6-3 to TRBJ2-6; D is perhaps TRBD1 (6 bases). V shed 2 bases and J shed 2 bases, with 10 bases lying between them. Germline V gives CDR1 MNHEY, CDR2 SVGEGT. The CDR3 loop spans 16 amino acids. Here the CDR3 reads CASSYLTGTGANVLTF. The CDR3 coding sequence is TGTGCCAGCAGTTACCTCACAGGGACTGGGGCCAACGTCCTGACTTTC.

In this sample, this clone turned up many times. The chain carries TRBV20-1 and TRBJ1-5, with D possibly being TRBD1 (5 bases). The V gene lost 3 bases and the J gene lost 7 bases, with 10 bases spanning the gap. Germline V gene sequence: CDR1 DFQATT, CDR2 SNEGSKA (reference sequence). The length of the CDR3 is 12 residues. CDR3 amino acids: CSASQGAQPQHF. CDR3 sequence (DNA): TGCAGTGCTAGTCAGGGTGCCCAGCCCCAGCATTTT.

A remark on this clone: This may stem from a read error, because a much larger clone lies one nucleotide away. The rearrangement links TRBV5-1 to TRBJ2-5, with D possibly TRBD1 on 5 matching bases. The CDR3 totals 14 residues. The germline V gene has CDR1 SGHRS and CDR2 YFSETQ. V dropped 2 bases and J dropped 2 bases, with 10 bases sitting between them. CDR3 in amino acids: CASSFTGEQETQYF. The CDR3 bases are TGCGCCAGCAGCTTCACAGGAGAACAAGAGACCCAGTACTTC.

This clone appeared many times. The chain uses TRBV6-1 and TRBJ2-2; unclear D gene. V dropped 1 base and J dropped 6 bases, with 9 bases sitting between them. Germline-derived CDR1 and CDR2 are MNHNS and SASEGT. This CDR3 comprises 14 residues. Written as DNA, the CDR3 is TGTGCCAGCAGTGAAGATGTAGACCCCGGGGAGCTGTTTTTT. Translation: CASSEDVDPGELFF.

This clone was counted at least ten times. The chain joins TRBV10-2 to TRBJ2-7, with 7 bases matching TRBD1. The V and J ends lost 6 bases and 6 bases, in that order; junction bases with no gene match: 5. There are 12 residues in the CDR3. Germline V CDR1 and CDR2: WSHSY, SAAADI. The CDR3 spells CASSYDRVEQYF. CDR3 coding DNA: TGCGCCAGCAGCTACGACAGGGTCGAGCAGTACTTC.

This clone has just one count. This chain uses TRBV3-1 with TRBJ2-4, with 9 bases matching TRBD2. With 3 bases clipped from V and 5 bases from J, the junction kept 5 bases outside the gene matches. This CDR3 has 15 residues. Germline V gives CDR1 LGHDT, CDR2 YNNKEL (reference sequence). This chain's CDR3 is CASSHFGTSQNIQYF. DNA of the CDR3: TGTGCCAGCAGCCATTTCGGGACTAGCCAAAACATTCAGTACTTC. The full variable domain, in which reference TRBV3-1 and TRBJ2-4 provide the parts outside the CDR3, is DTAVSQTPKYLVTQMGNDKSIKCEQNLGHDTMYWYKQDSKKFLKIMFSYNNKELIINETVPNRFSPKSPDKAHLNLHINSLELGDSAVYFCASSHFGTSQNIQYFGAGTRLSVL.

This clone was recorded many times. The V and J genes are TRBV20-1 and TRBJ2-1; TRBD2 agrees at 9 bases. This CDR3 is built from 15 residues. Looked up from germline, CDR1 is DFQATT and CDR2 is SNEGSKA (reference sequence). The J segment lost 10 bases and the V segment lost 1 base, leaving 11 bases of the junction unmatched. The DNA of the CDR3 is TGCAGTGCTAGAGGGGGTAGCGGGAGTACAAGAGAGCAGTTCTTC. It specifies CSARGGSGSTREQFF.

This clone was recorded a few times. As the CDR3 is not closed by the conserved phenylalanine or tryptophan, this likely results from a read error. This chain links TRBV11-3 with TRBJ1-5; D unclear. Germline assignment: CDR1 SGHNT and CDR2 YENEEA. CDR3 length: 15 residues. V was cut by 5 bases and J by 9 bases, with 20 bases left in between. For the CDR3, the DNA is TGTGCCAGCAGCCCCCCCCCGCTTTACGATCGGCCCCAGCATCTT. Translation gives CASSPPPLYDRPQHL.

This clone was detected ten times or more. The sample carries other DNA sequences with the same CDR3. The chain is built from TRBV20-1 and TRBJ2-5; 9 nucleotides agree with TRBD2. The CDR3 consists of 16 residues. Per the germline V gene, CDR1 is DFQATT and CDR2 is SNEGSKA (reference sequence). V shed 0 bases, J shed 7 bases, and the junction held 12 bases outside the gene matches. The DNA of the CDR3 is TGCAGTGCTAGAGATGTAGCGGGAGATAGTAGAGGGACCCAGTACTTC. This sequence encodes CSARDVAGDSRGTQYF.

This clone has a count of ten or more. The V call is TRBV9, the J call TRBJ2-1; 10 nucleotides line up with TRBD2. From germline, CDR1 is SGDLS and CDR2 YYNGEE. The CDR3 totals 17 residues. Germline trimming cut 4 bases from V and 9 bases from J; bases unmatched to any gene: 16. CDR3 region: CASSTRTSGGATGEQFF. CDR3 DNA: TGTGCCAGCAGCACCCGGACTAGCGGAGGTGCCACGGGTGAGCAGTTCTTC.